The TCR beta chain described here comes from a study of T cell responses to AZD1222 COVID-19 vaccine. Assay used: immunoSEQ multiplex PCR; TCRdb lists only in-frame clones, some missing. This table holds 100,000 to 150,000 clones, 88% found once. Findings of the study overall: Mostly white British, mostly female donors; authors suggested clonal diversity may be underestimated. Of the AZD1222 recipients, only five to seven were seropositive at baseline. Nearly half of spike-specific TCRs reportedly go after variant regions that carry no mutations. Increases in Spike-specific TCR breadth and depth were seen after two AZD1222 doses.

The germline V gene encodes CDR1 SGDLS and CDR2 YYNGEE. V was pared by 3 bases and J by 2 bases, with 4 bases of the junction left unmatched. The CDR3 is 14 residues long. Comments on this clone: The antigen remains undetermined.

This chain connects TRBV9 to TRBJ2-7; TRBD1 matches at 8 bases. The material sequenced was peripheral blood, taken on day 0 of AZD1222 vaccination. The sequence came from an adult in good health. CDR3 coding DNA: TGTGCCAGCAGCGCGGGACAGGTAACCTACGAGCAGTACTTC. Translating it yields CASSAGQVTYEQYF.